This T cell receptor beta chain was identified during a study of T cell responses to AZD1222 COVID-19 vaccine. This table comes from immunoSEQ multiplex PCR, and its TCRdb copy is limited to in-frame clones, with some not included. The table shows around 85,000 clones, with 85% to 90% occurring only once. The study's findings and limits: Donors were mostly white British, more females; clonal diversity possibly underestimated. After the peak T cell response, and only then, were repertoires sampled. Spike-specific TCR breadth and depth were elevated following two AZD1222 doses.

V gave up 3 bases and J gave up 4 bases, with 7 bases separating them. This CDR3 has 13 residues. Per the germline V gene, CDR1 is ENHRY and CDR2 is SYGVKD. Worth noting for this clone: Its specificity is unknown.

The sequencing here drew on peripheral blood, taken 28 days after the second AZD1222 dose. This chain links TRBV10-3 with TRBJ2-1; no definite D call. The clonotype comes from an adult who received the AZD1222 COVID-19 vaccine. CDR3 protein: CAISEATYNEQFF. The CDR3 DNA reads TGTGCCATCAGTGAAGCGACTTACAATGAGCAGTTCTTC.